Each of the 28 T cell receptor beta chains below was sequenced from the same sample in a study of blood T cell repertoires in COVID-19. Method: immunoSEQ multiplex PCR; TCRdb's copy keeps in-frame clones and lacks some. The table shows 110,000 to 150,000 clones, with roughly 91% occurring only once. Sequenced material: peripheral blood. Source of these receptors: a man aged 55 to 70 with active or convalescent COVID-19.

The chain has TRBV3-1 (or the pseudogene TRBV3-2) and TRBJ1-3; 10 nucleotides agree with TRBD1. The junction had 6 bases not matched to a gene; V was cut back by 4 bases and J by 6 bases. The CDR3 sequence is 15 residues long. The V gene's germline CDR1 is LGHDT and CDR2 YNNKEL (reference sequence). CDR3: CASSRTGTGENTIYF. The CDR3 region has the DNA TGTGCCAGCAGCCGCACCGGGACAGGGGAAAACACCATATATTTT.

This clone showed up just once. This chain's CDR3 is CASSVQGALNYGYTF. DNA of the CDR3: TGTGCCAGTAGTGTACAGGGGGCTCTCAACTATGGCTACACCTTC. The chain carries TRBV19 and TRBJ1-2; 9 nucleotides match TRBD1. CDR1 is LNHDA, CDR2 SQIVND, per germline (reference sequence). Trimming removed 5 bases from V and 2 bases from J; junction bases left unmatched: 6. This CDR3 is 15 amino acids long.

The chain has TRBV9 and TRBJ2-3, with TRBD2 matching over 14 bases. Trimming at V came to 0 bases and at J to 3 bases, leaving 6 bases not matched to a gene. Germline V gene data show CDR1 as SGDLS and CDR2 as YYNGEE. The CDR3 sequence is 18 residues long. The CDR3 sequence is CASSVGIGTSGRTDTQYF. The CDR3 DNA is TGTGCCAGCAGCGTAGGCATTGGGACTAGCGGGAGAACAGATACGCAGTATTTT.

The J gene is TRBJ1-4, the V gene TRBV4-2, with 7 bases lining up with TRBD1. J was trimmed by 8 bases and V by 5 bases; bases with no gene match: 14. CDR3 length equals 16 residues. CDR1 and CDR2 from the germline V gene are LGHNA and YNFKEQ. DNA of the CDR3: TGTGCCAGCAGCGGGACCTTTAAGGGGGCAGAAGAAAAACTGTTTTTT. Its protein is CASSGTFKGAEEKLFF.

The V gene is TRBV4-2, the J gene TRBJ2-5, with 8 bases aligning to TRBD2. There are 17 residues in the CDR3. In germline, CDR1 is LGHNA, CDR2 YNFKEQ. The V and J ends lost 2 bases and 2 bases, in that order; junction bases with no gene match: 10. The CDR3 region is CASSQFTLAGNQETQYF. In nucleotides, the CDR3 is TGTGCCAGCAGCCAATTTACTCTAGCGGGTAATCAAGAGACCCAGTACTTC.

A single count supports this clone. V is TRBV5-4 and J is TRBJ2-5; a possible D gene is TRBD1 (5 bases). Germline V CDR1 and CDR2: SGHNT, YYREEE (reference sequence). The CDR3 contains 13 residues. The V gene lost 0 bases and the J gene lost 5 bases, with 8 bases spanning the gap. The chain's CDR3 is CASSLAKGETQYF. The CDR3 DNA reads as TGTGCCAGCAGCTTGGCAAAGGGGGAGACCCAGTACTTC.

V is TRBV4-1 and J is TRBJ2-5, with 12 bases aligning to TRBD2. This CDR3 comprises 18 residues. The V segment lost 4 bases and the J segment 5 bases; nucleotides outside the gene matches: 14. CDR1 and CDR2 from the germline V gene are MGHRA and YSYEKL. CDR3 nucleotide sequence: TGCGCCAGCAGCCCAAGGAAGCTAGCGGGAGGGCCGTCGGAGACCCAGTACTTC. This codes for CASSPRKLAGGPSETQYF.

This chain connects TRBV15 to TRBJ2-5; D gene unclear. Germline CDR1 is LNHNV and CDR2 is YYDKDF (reference sequence). Trimming left V 3 bases short and J 3 bases short, with 17 bases between. This CDR3 comprises 16 residues. CDR3: CATSSGRLLSKETQYF. CDR3 nucleotide sequence: TGTGCCACCAGCAGTGGGCGTCTCCTGAGCAAAGAGACCCAGTACTTC.

The chain combines TRBV14 with TRBJ1-1; the D is unclear. This CDR3 region has 13 residues. V was trimmed by 5 bases and J by 0 bases, leaving 7 bases between them. Looked up from germline, CDR1 is SGHDN and CDR2 is FVKESK. CDR3 residues: CASSNSMNTEAFF. The CDR3 DNA sequence: TGTGCCAGCAGCAATAGCATGAACACTGAAGCTTTCTTT.

The chain recombines TRBV7-6 with TRBJ2-1, with 12 nucleotides matching TRBD2. CDR1 and CDR2 (germline): SGHVS, FNYEAQ. V was clipped by 4 bases and J by 11 bases; unmatched bases: 9. There are 15 residues in the CDR3. Written as DNA, the CDR3 is TGTGCCAGCAGCTGGACTAGCGGGAAAATGGAGAAGCAGTTCTTC. The encoded protein is CASSWTSGKMEKQFF.

The chain joins TRBV15 to TRBJ2-7, with D hard to call. This CDR3 is built from 15 residues. Germline CDR1 is LNHNV and CDR2 is YYDKDF (reference sequence). Trimming stripped 0 bases from V and 2 bases from J, with 11 bases between. The CDR3 region is CATSREAGRTYEQYF. The CDR3 bases are TGTGCCACCAGCAGAGAAGCAGGCAGGACCTACGAGCAGTACTTC. Supplemented by reference TRBV15 and TRBJ2-7, the full variable domain reads DAMVIQNPRYQVTQFGKPVTLSCSQTLNHNVMYWYQQKSSQAPKLLFHYYDKDFNNEADTPDNFQSRRPNTSFCFLDIRSPGLGDTAMYLCATSREAGRTYEQYFGPGTRLTVT.

The rearrangement links TRBV2 to TRBJ2-3; TRBD1 is a possible D gene (6 bases). The V gene's germline CDR1 is SNHLY and CDR2 FYNNEI. Trimming stripped 5 bases from V and 5 bases from J, with 14 bases between. This CDR3 has 14 residues. This CDR3 reads CASSIQGYGDTQYF. CDR3 DNA sequence: TGTGCCAGCAGTATTCAGGGGTATGGAGATACGCAGTATTTT.

CDR3 region: CASSGTGESYEQYF. Here the CDR3 DNA reads TGTGCCAGCAGCGGGACAGGGGAATCCTACGAGCAGTACTTC. The genes are TRBV5-5 and TRBJ2-7, with TRBD1 identical over 10 bases. With 4 bases clipped from V and 1 base from J, the junction kept 2 bases outside the gene matches. Germline CDR1 SGHKS, CDR2 YYEKEE (reference sequence). CDR3 size: 14 residues.

This chain uses TRBV7-9 with TRBJ2-4; 10 nucleotides line up with TRBD1. The CDR3 is 16 amino acids. The germline gives CDR1 SEHNR, CDR2 FQNEAQ (reference sequence). With 5 bases clipped from V and 8 bases from J, the junction kept 12 bases outside the gene matches. This CDR3 reads CASSGPPGQGFDIQYF. The CDR3 DNA reads as TGTGCCAGCAGCGGGCCTCCGGGACAGGGGTTTGACATTCAGTACTTC.

The chain is built from TRBV7-8 and TRBJ1-4; TRBD1 aligns across 7 bases. Germline values: CDR1 SGHVS, CDR2 FQNEAQ. The V gene end was trimmed by 7 bases and the J gene end by 7 bases; junction bases not matched to a gene: 9. This CDR3 contains 14 residues. The CDR3 loop is CASTPRGVLEKLFF. The CDR3 region has the DNA TGTGCCAGCACCCCCAGGGGGGTCCTTGAAAAACTGTTTTTT.

The rearrangement joins TRBV5-1 to TRBJ2-1, with D possibly being TRBD2 (7 bases). The CDR3 loop spans 14 amino acids. V was trimmed by 2 bases and J by 8 bases, leaving 14 bases between them. Germline CDR1 and CDR2: SGHRS and YFSETQ. CDR3 sequence (DNA): TGCGCCAGCAGCTTACAGGGAGGGGTCGATGAGCAGTTCTTC. Its protein product is CASSLQGGVDEQFF.

V usage is TRBV28 and J usage is TRBJ2-2; 7 bases line up with TRBD2. The V segment lost 6 bases and the J segment 9 bases; nucleotides outside the gene matches: 13. There are 15 residues in the CDR3. The germline V gene has CDR1 MDHEN and CDR2 SYDVKM. In nucleotides, the CDR3 is TGTGCCAGCAGCTCCTACCAGAGCGGGGAGAGGGAGCTGTTTTTT. Translated: CASSSYQSGERELFF.

This CDR3 reads CATKTSAGTDTQYF. CDR3 nucleotide sequence: TGTGCCACCAAGACTAGCGCTGGCACAGATACGCAGTATTTT. V usage is TRBV24-1 and J usage is TRBJ2-3; 8 nucleotides line up with TRBD2. This CDR3 comprises 14 residues. Germline assignment: CDR1 KGHDR and CDR2 SFDVKD. With 8 bases clipped from V and 1 base from J, the junction kept 4 bases outside the gene matches.

This chain uses TRBV6-5 with TRBJ1-2; the D gene is possibly TRBD1 (6 bases). V gave up 6 bases and J gave up 6 bases, with 17 bases separating them. Per germline, CDR1 MNHEY and CDR2 SVGAGI. The CDR3 spans 14 residues. The CDR3 bases are TGTGCCAGCAGGCAGGGGTCGGCAGGGAATGGCTACACCTTC. Translated, it gives CASRQGSAGNGYTF.

The chain has TRBV7-2 and TRBJ2-3; 11 nucleotides line up with TRBD2. J was trimmed by 5 bases and V by 5 bases; bases with no gene match: 9. The CDR3 sequence is 16 residues long. The germline V gene encodes CDR1 SGHTA and CDR2 FQGNSA. CDR3 coding DNA: TGTGCCAGCAGCCCTACTAGCGGGAGCAGGAGAGATACGCAGTATTTT. Amino acid sequence: CASSPTSGSRRDTQYF.

The V call is TRBV3-1 (or the pseudogene TRBV3-2), the J call TRBJ2-5; 7 bases are a match to TRBD2. The CDR3 is 14 amino acids. Germline V lookup: CDR1 LGHDT, CDR2 YNNKEL (reference sequence). With 5 bases clipped from V and 5 bases from J, the junction kept 8 bases outside the gene matches. DNA of the CDR3: TGTGCCAGCAGCAGAGACTGGGGGGGTGAGACCCAGTACTTC. Translating gives CASSRDWGGETQYF.

This chain uses TRBV2 with TRBJ1-1; 9 positions agree with TRBD1. Germline loops: CDR1 SNHLY, CDR2 FYNNEI. The CDR3 is 15 amino acids. The V gene end was trimmed by 9 bases and the J gene end by 1 base; junction bases not matched to a gene: 9. Here the CDR3 reads CASLTGGWKNTEAFF. The CDR3 coding sequence is TGTGCCAGTCTTACAGGGGGCTGGAAGAACACTGAAGCTTTCTTT.

The chain couples TRBV5-6 to TRBJ1-6; 9 nucleotides align to TRBD1. The V and J ends lost 0 bases and 2 bases, in that order; junction bases with no gene match: 0. In germline, CDR1 is SGHDT, CDR2 YYEEEE. The CDR3 runs 16 residues. The chain's CDR3 is CASSLGTGAYNSPLHF. The CDR3, as DNA: TGTGCCAGCAGCTTGGGGACAGGGGCCTATAATTCACCCCTCCACTTT.

This chain joins TRBV4-1 and TRBJ1-1; 10 positions match TRBD1. J was trimmed by 0 bases and V by 1 base; bases with no gene match: 5. The CDR3 totals 17 residues. Germline lookup yields CDR1 MGHRA and CDR2 YSYEKL. The CDR3 region is CASSQVDRGRMNTEAFF. In nucleotides, the CDR3 is TGCGCCAGCAGCCAAGTTGACAGGGGGCGAATGAACACTGAAGCTTTCTTT.

The chain links TRBV20-1 to TRBJ2-7; 8 bases match TRBD2. The CDR3 sequence is 18 residues long. CDR1 is DFQATT, CDR2 SNEGSKA, per germline (reference sequence). The ends lost 3 bases at V and 3 bases at J; junction bases unmatched: 19. The CDR3 bases are TGCAGTGCTAGTGGAGAGAATGCGGGGGGCAGGACGTACTACGAGCAGTACTTC. Translated, it gives CSASGENAGGRTYYEQYF.

This chain joins TRBV4-2 and TRBJ1-2; 10 bases match TRBD1. There are 14 residues in the CDR3. Unmatched junction bases numbered 4, after V lost 4 bases and J lost 5 bases. Germline V lookup: CDR1 LGHNA, CDR2 YNFKEQ. The CDR3 nucleotides are TGTGCCAGCAGCCTACCGGGACAGGGGTATGGCTACACCTTC. Translated: CASSLPGQGYGYTF.

This chain joins TRBV28 and TRBJ2-7, with TRBD2 matching over 11 bases. CDR3 length equals 17 residues. J gave up 0 bases and V 4 bases, and 8 bases lay outside the gene matches. Per the germline V gene, CDR1 is MDHEN and CDR2 is SYDVKM. The chain's CDR3 is CASSSAFGTSGSYEQYF. Here the CDR3 DNA reads TGTGCCAGCAGTTCCGCATTTGGGACTAGCGGCTCCTACGAGCAGTACTTC. The full variable domain, its missing parts supplied by reference TRBV28 and TRBJ2-7, is DVKVTQSSRYLVKRTGEKVFLECVQDMDHENMFWYRQDPGLGLRLIYFSYDVKMKEKGDIPEGYSVSREKKERFSLILESASTNQTSMYLCASSSAFGTSGSYEQYFGPGTRLTVT.

This clone was seen just once. The gene calls are TRBV6-5 and TRBJ1-2; D remains unclear. Deletions cut 2 bases from V and 5 bases from J, with 15 bases between. The CDR3 runs 15 residues. The germline V gene encodes CDR1 MNHEY and CDR2 SVGAGI. CDR3 bases: TGTGCCAGCAGTTACCGTAAGCCGGGGATATATGGCTACACCTTC. Amino acids: CASSYRKPGIYGYTF.